These 18 T cell receptor beta chains share one sample of origin, sequenced in a study of metastatic and nonmetastatic thyroid tumors. Thyroid surgery had not been preceded by any treatment in any patient. TCRdb re-called the PCR reads with MiXCR. The sample lists 34,000 or so clones; 16% were seen once. Material for sequencing was blood. The receptors stem from a female donor with papillary thyroid cancer or a benign thyroid nodule (not recorded which). Some clones in this sample may be carry-over from other donors' samples.

The CDR3 here is CAWTQRPLGNSPLHF. The DNA of the CDR3 is TGTGCCTGGACCCAACGACCGTTAGGGAATTCACCCCTCCACTTT. V is TRBV30 and J is TRBJ1-6; D remains ambiguous. Deletions cut 4 bases from V and 7 bases from J, with 17 bases between. Germline lookup yields CDR1 GTSNPN and CDR2 SVGIG (reference sequence). This CDR3 region has 15 residues.

This clone came up many times. The gene calls are TRBV28 and TRBJ2-4; D is ambiguous. In germline, CDR1 is MDHEN, CDR2 SYDVKM. This CDR3 spans 17 amino acids. V dropped 2 bases and J dropped 4 bases, with 18 bases sitting between them. CDR3: CASSLNSFGSRKNIQYF. The CDR3 DNA is TGTGCCAGCAGTTTAAACAGCTTCGGTTCCCGAAAAAACATTCAGTACTTC.

The gene calls are TRBV11-1 and TRBJ2-5, with 9 bases lining up with TRBD2. After removal of 4 bases from V and 5 bases from J, the junction contained 11 bases not matched to a gene. This CDR3 is 16 amino acids long. CDR1 and CDR2 (germline): SGHAT, FQDESV (reference sequence). The CDR3: CASSSAAGGAGETQYF. The DNA of the CDR3 is TGTGCCAGCAGCTCTGCCGCGGGGGGGGCCGGCGAGACCCAGTACTTC.

J is TRBJ2-2 and V is TRBV7-9; 8 bases agree with TRBD2. Germline V gene lookup returns CDR1 SEHNR and CDR2 FQNEAQ (reference sequence). The CDR3 loop spans 15 amino acids. J lost 11 bases, V lost 3 bases, and 11 bases had no gene match. The CDR3 DNA reads as TGTGCCAGCAGCTTCTGGGAGCGGGAGAGCGGTGAGCTGTTTTTT. The encoded protein is CASSFWERESGELFF.

Many counts were recorded for this clone. The chain employs TRBV9 and TRBJ2-1; possible D gene TRBD1, 6 bases. Trimming took off 0 bases at V and 4 bases at J, with 17 bases between the two ends. Germline-derived CDR1 and CDR2 are SGDLS and YYNGEE. The CDR3 is made up of 17 amino acids. CDR3 coding DNA: TGTGCCAGCAGCGTAGTAGGGGGACCCTTCCTTTACAATGAGCAGTTCTTC. This encodes CASSVVGGPFLYNEQFF.

The chain uses TRBV12-3 or TRBV12-4 and TRBJ2-5; possible D gene TRBD1, 6 bases. Trimming shortened V by 7 bases and J by 7 bases, and 16 bases separated the two germline ends. The CDR3 contains 13 residues. The CDR3 protein is CASMPEDRGTQYF. The CDR3 DNA follows: TGTGCCAGCATGCCCGAGGACAGAGGGACCCAGTACTTC.

The table lists this clone with many counts. The rearrangement links TRBV6-4 to TRBJ2-3; TRBD2 matches at 11 bases. CDR1 MRHNA and CDR2 SNTAGT come from the germline V gene. V lost 0 bases, J lost 4 bases, and 0 bases stayed unmatched. CDR3 length: 15 residues. CDR3 sequence (DNA): TGTGCCAGCAGTGACTCTAGCGGGAGGGCAGATACGCAGTATTTT. The encoded protein is CASSDSSGRADTQYF.

This clone appeared many times. J is TRBJ2-3 and V is TRBV5-1; 9 nucleotides line up with TRBD2. The CDR3 runs 18 residues. Germline V gene sequence: CDR1 SGHRS, CDR2 YFSETQ. With V trimmed by 1 base and J by 7 bases, 16 bases remained unmatched. The CDR3 region is CASSLNPSGSGRIYTQYF. CDR3 in DNA: TGCGCCAGCAGCTTGAACCCTTCCGGTAGCGGGAGAATATATACGCAGTATTTT.

Notes on this clone: The junction and the germline gene differ at one end; a read error may be behind it. The chain carries TRBV28 and TRBJ1-2, with D unresolved. The CDR3 is 13 residues long. Germline loops: CDR1 MDHEN, CDR2 SYDVKM. CDR3 loop: CASSRINRGRDTF. The CDR3 nucleotides read TGCGCCAGCAGTCGCATCAATCGCGGTAGGGACACCTTC.

This clone has ten or more counts. The chain uses TRBV2 and TRBJ2-7; 12 bases are a match to TRBD2. In germline, CDR1 is SNHLY, CDR2 FYNNEI. The V and J ends lost 6 bases and 5 bases, in that order; junction bases with no gene match: 11. The CDR3 has 16 residues. The CDR3 DNA sequence: TGTGCCAGCAGACTCCTAGCGGGAGGGCCGGTCCACGAGCAGTACTTC. The encoded protein is CASRLLAGGPVHEQYF.

This clone came up many times. The chain has TRBV7-6 and TRBJ1-5, with a possible D match to TRBD1 (6 bases). Germline V gene lookup returns CDR1 SGHVS and CDR2 FNYEAQ. This CDR3 is 15 amino acids long. V shed 3 bases and J shed 5 bases, with 14 bases lying between them. CDR3 DNA: TGTGCCAGCAGCTTGGAACAGGGCTGGGATCAGCCCCAGCATTTT. Protein: CASSLEQGWDQPQHF.

This clone has ten or more counts. The rearrangement joins TRBV19 to TRBJ1-2; no clear D gene. The germline V gene has CDR1 LNHDA and CDR2 SQIVND (reference sequence). V shed 5 bases and J shed 0 bases, with 10 bases lying between them. CDR3 length equals 14 residues. CDR3 sequence reads: CASSEGRPNYGYTF. Here the CDR3 DNA reads TGTGCCAGTAGTGAGGGCAGACCTAACTATGGCTACACCTTC.

This clone was observed many times. The genes are TRBV10-3 and TRBJ2-7; D may match TRBD1 or TRBD2 (5 bases each). The germline V gene encodes CDR1 ENHRY and CDR2 SYGVKD. V was cut by 6 bases and J by 5 bases, with 17 bases left in between. This CDR3 comprises 14 residues. CDR3 DNA sequence: TGTGCCATCAGCCCGGGACCCTCGTCCCACGAGCAGTACTTC. Its translation: CAISPGPSSHEQYF.

This clone was seen at least ten times. The chain recombines TRBV7-2 with TRBJ1-1; D remains ambiguous. The V end lost 5 bases, the J end lost 6 bases, and 19 bases lay between the germline ends. The germline V gene encodes CDR1 SGHTA and CDR2 FQGNSA. CDR3 size: 15 residues. Here the CDR3 DNA reads TGTGCCAGCAGCCCCTTCCCTCCTCCTATATCTGAAGCTTTCTTT. Residues: CASSPFPPPISEAFF.

This clone was recorded many times. The V gene is TRBV5-1, the J gene TRBJ1-2; D gene uncertain. V was trimmed by 4 bases and J by 2 bases, leaving 9 bases between them. Germline CDR1 SGHRS, CDR2 YFSETQ. This CDR3 comprises 13 residues. The CDR3 region is CASSVTGNYGYTF. The CDR3 nucleotides are TGCGCCAGCAGCGTGACGGGGAACTATGGCTACACCTTC.

Relative to its sample, this clone is medium-sized (0.01 to 0.1%). The chain joins TRBV20-1 to TRBJ2-7, with D possibly TRBD1 on 6 matching bases. CDR1 is DFQATT and CDR2 is SNEGSKA in the germline V gene (reference sequence). V shed 4 bases and J shed 7 bases, with 23 bases lying between them. CDR3 length: 15 amino acids. CDR3 protein: CSANPLQGLFGEQYF. The DNA of the CDR3 is TGCAGTGCTAATCCCCTGCAGGGGTTATTTGGGGAGCAGTACTTC.

This clone showed up just once. CDR3 sequence: CASSVGLGVGTEAFF. CDR3 bases: TGTGCCAGCAGCGTAGGTCTGGGAGTAGGGACTGAAGCTTTCTTT. The V and J genes are TRBV9 and TRBJ1-1; D remains unclear. Trimming took 0 bases from V and 5 from J, leaving 14 bases between them. This CDR3 contains 15 residues. Germline V CDR1 and CDR2: SGDLS, YYNGEE.

This clone showed up many times. The V call is TRBV6-2 or TRBV6-3, the J call TRBJ1-4, with TRBD1 as a possible D gene (6 bases). The CDR3 runs to 13 residues. The germline CDR1 and CDR2 sequences are MNHEY and SVGEGT. V dropped 7 bases and J dropped 3 bases, with 9 bases sitting between them. The chain's CDR3 is CASTRGSNEKLFF. The CDR3 bases are TGTGCCAGCACCAGGGGATCTAATGAAAAACTGTTTTTT.